This passage covers 12 T cell receptor beta chains from one sample sequenced in a study of blood T cell repertoires in COVID-19. Generated by immunoSEQ multiplex PCR, the TCRdb table keeps only in-frame clones and is missing some. The sample carries about 210,000 clones, about 81% recorded once. Sequencing was carried out using peripheral blood. Receptors originate from a woman between 65 and 79 years old with COVID-19, enrolled during active disease.

This rearrangement joins TRBV18 to TRBJ2-5; 7 bases are a match to TRBD2. J was trimmed by 5 bases and V by 3 bases; bases with no gene match: 12. This CDR3 has 16 residues. Germline CDR1 reads KGHSH; CDR2 reads LQKENI. CDR3 protein: CASSPDEGLVLETQYF. In DNA, the CDR3 is TGTGCCAGCTCACCGGACGAAGGACTAGTCTTGGAGACCCAGTACTTC.

V and J are TRBV21-1 and TRBJ2-2; TRBD1 was called by the table and not checked on the DNA. TRBV21-1 is assigned pseudogene status. This CDR3 is built from 15 residues. DNA of the CDR3: TGTGCCAGCAGCAGGCTCCCCGTCCCCACCGGGGAGCTGTTTTTT. This translates into CASSRLPVPTGELFF.

The rearrangement uses TRBV4-3 and TRBJ1-3, with 7 bases identical to TRBD1. V gave up 4 bases and J gave up 1 base; unmatched junction bases: 10. The CDR3 spans 17 residues. CDR1 is LGHNA and CDR2 is YSLEER in the germline V gene. The CDR3 sequence is CASSPRLLTGSGNTIYF. The CDR3, as DNA: TGCGCCAGCAGCCCACGCTTGTTGACAGGGTCTGGAAACACCATATATTTT.

The chain joins TRBV28 to TRBJ2-2; unclear D gene. V shed 0 bases and J shed 2 bases, with 7 bases lying between them. The germline gives CDR1 MDHEN, CDR2 SYDVKM. This CDR3 spans 15 amino acids. The CDR3 nucleotides are TGTGCCAGCAGTTTATGGCAGACTAACACCGGGGAGCTGTTTTTT. It yields the protein CASSLWQTNTGELFF.

This chain connects TRBV28 to TRBJ1-5, with a weak D call TRBD1 (6 bases). Trimming left V 2 bases short and J 4 bases short, with 15 bases between. The CDR3 sequence is 16 residues long. Germline-derived CDR1 and CDR2 are MDHEN and SYDVKM. As DNA, the CDR3 is TGTGCCAGCAGTTTAGTCGGGGGGCAAGGGAATCAGCCCCAGCATTTT. Translated, it gives CASSLVGGQGNQPQHF.

Notes on this clone: The sample carries other DNA sequences with the same CDR3. The rearrangement links TRBV27 to TRBJ1-2; 8 bases match TRBD1. With V trimmed by 5 bases and J by 5 bases, 4 bases remained unmatched. The CDR3 sequence is 13 residues long. Germline loops: CDR1 MNHEY, CDR2 SMNVEV (reference sequence). CDR3 region: CASSLTGGYGYTF. DNA for the CDR3: TGTGCCAGCAGTCTTACAGGGGGGTATGGCTACACCTTC.

CDR3 coding DNA: TGTGCCAGCAGTATGGGGGGATCCTACGAGCAGTACTTC. Translation: CASSMGGSYEQYF. The gene calls are TRBV27 and TRBJ2-7; D may be TRBD2 (6 bases). V shed 5 bases and J shed 1 base, with 9 bases lying between them. In germline, CDR1 is MNHEY, CDR2 SMNVEV (reference sequence). This CDR3 region has 13 residues.

V gene TRBV5-1 combines with J gene TRBJ2-3, with 7 bases lining up with TRBD1. After removal of 7 bases from V and 0 bases from J, the junction contained 5 bases not matched to a gene. There are 14 residues in the CDR3. CDR1 and CDR2 from the germline V gene are SGHRS and YFSETQ. CDR3 amino acids: CASGQEASTDTQYF. CDR3 nucleotide sequence: TGCGCCAGCGGACAGGAGGCTAGCACAGATACGCAGTATTTT.

The V and J genes are TRBV7-9 and TRBJ1-1; the match to TRBD1 covers 10 bases. V shed 1 base and J 4 bases; nucleotides not matched to a gene: 6. Per the germline V gene, CDR1 is SEHNR and CDR2 is FQNEAQ (reference sequence). The CDR3 consists of 16 residues. The chain's CDR3 is CASSLGLRTGGTEAFF. CDR3 nucleotide sequence: TGTGCCAGCAGCTTAGGTCTCAGGACAGGGGGCACTGAAGCTTTCTTT.

V gene TRBV30 combines with J gene TRBJ2-2, with D possibly matching TRBD2 (6 bases). Germline V gene sequence: CDR1 GTSNPN, CDR2 SVGIG (reference sequence). The length of the CDR3 is 15 residues. V was trimmed by 5 bases and J by 0 bases, leaving 13 bases between them. In nucleotides, the CDR3 is TGTGCCTGGGCGGTTGGAGGGGCGAACACCGGGGAGCTGTTTTTT. Translating gives CAWAVGGANTGELFF.

This chain links TRBV4-1 with TRBJ2-7; D is possibly TRBD1 (6 bases). Trimming cost V 1 base and J 1 base, with 17 bases left between them. The V gene's germline CDR1 is MGHRA and CDR2 YSYEKL. The CDR3 runs to 17 residues. The CDR3 bases are TGCGCCAGCAGCCAAGTAATTATCAGGGGTAGGTCCTACGAGCAGTACTTC. This gives the protein CASSQVIIRGRSYEQYF.

V usage is TRBV10-3 and J usage is TRBJ1-6, with 10 nucleotides matching TRBD1. V dropped 6 bases and J dropped 7; count of bases not matched to a gene: 6. Germline V gene lookup returns CDR1 ENHRY and CDR2 SYGVKD. The CDR3 sequence is 15 residues long. CDR3 DNA sequence: TGTGCCATCAGCGTGGACAGGGGGTTAAATTCACCCCTCCACTTT. Encoded protein: CAISVDRGLNSPLHF.